This record concerns one T cell receptor beta chain sequence. The antigen is not known. The data stem from a study of vaccination and CD4 T cells after COVID-19. Study in general: Taking of post-vaccine samples occurred a median about 70 days after dose two (range 14 to 241). The peptides that stimulated the cells were overlapping spike peptides from SARS-CoV-2, HCoV-NL63, HCoV-OC43 and HCoV-229E. Study-level findings and limits: Although the median of SARS-CoV-2-reactive clonotypes rose from around 21 to 38, the change was not significant.

Cultured CD4+ T cell DNA underwent sequencing with the Oncomine TCR Beta short-read assay. TCRdb recomputed calls from the PCR reads with MiXCR, one row per CDR3 protein. The sample holds about 16,000 distinct CDR3 sequences, around 44% seen once. This sample's treatment: approximately nine-day PBMC culture with coronavirus spike peptide pools or control peptides (ViraFEST assay). ViraFEST enlarged antigen-specific T cell populations with peptide pools and afterwards sequenced TCRs. The germline gives CDR1 LNHDA, CDR2 SQIVND (reference sequence). The CDR3 runs to 11 residues. Trimming at V came to 8 bases and at J to 12 bases, leaving 9 bases not matched to a gene.

The V call is TRBV19, the J call TRBJ1-1, with TRBD1 matching over 7 bases. The sequence derives from a human donor who had recovered from COVID-19. The sample was CD4+ T cells from blood, cultured in vitro. CDR3 residues: CASSQGLQTFF. The CDR3 nucleotides read TGTGCCAGTTCACAGGGGTTACAGACTTTCTTT. Complete variable domain (other parts from reference TRBV19 and TRBJ1-1): DGGITQSPKYLFRKEGQNVTLSCEQNLNHDAMYWYRQDPGQGLRLIYYSQIVNDFQKGDIAEGYSVSREKKESFPLTVTSAQKNPTAFYLCASSQGLQTFFGQGTRLTVV.